The 6 T cell receptor beta chains listed next were all sequenced from one sample in a study of shared clonotypes between healthy human individuals. It was CD45RO-negative cells, positively selected for CCR7, that made up naive CD8 cells, with terminally differentiated effector memory CD45RA+ cells excluded. TCRdb keeps only in-frame clones here, not all; method: immunoSEQ multiplex PCR. The sample records about 2.1 million clones, over 85% being singletons. The sequenced sample consisted of naive CD8+ T cells from PBMCs. These receptors came from a man between 18 and 29 years old in good health. Some clones in this sample may be carry-over from other donors' samples.

This rearrangement joins TRBV15 to TRBJ2-5, with TRBD2 identical over 10 bases. CDR3 length: 15 residues. The ends lost 7 bases at V and 5 bases at J; junction bases unmatched: 10. Per germline, CDR1 LNHNV and CDR2 YYDKDF (reference sequence). The CDR3 region has the DNA TGTGCCACCACGTACTCTAGCGGGAGTGGGGAGACCCAGTACTTC. It codes for CATTYSSGSGETQYF.

As to this clone: This same CDR3 is encoded by further DNA sequences in the sample. This chain links TRBV9 with TRBJ2-3; 10 bases line up with TRBD2. The J segment lost 8 bases and the V segment lost 0 bases, leaving 9 bases of the junction unmatched. Germline V CDR1 and CDR2: SGDLS, YYNGEE. The CDR3 loop spans 16 amino acids. Here the CDR3 reads CASSVVPSGSLGTQYF. CDR3 in DNA: TGTGCCAGCAGCGTAGTACCTAGCGGGAGTCTCGGTACGCAGTATTTT.

V usage is TRBV13 and J usage is TRBJ1-1; 7 nucleotides line up with TRBD1. Germline V gene sequence: CDR1 PRHDT, CDR2 FYEKMQ (reference sequence). The CDR3 sequence is 14 residues long. The V gene end was trimmed by 5 bases and the J gene end by 10 bases; junction bases not matched to a gene: 13. CDR3 in DNA: TGTGCCAGCAGCATCCGACAGGGACAGTTCCCAGCTTTCTTT. As protein: CASSIRQGQFPAFF.

V gene TRBV27 combines with J gene TRBJ1-2; no clear D. Germline assignment: CDR1 MNHEY and CDR2 SMNVEV (reference sequence). The CDR3 loop spans 13 amino acids. The V gene lost 3 bases and the J gene lost 6 bases, with 11 bases spanning the gap. CDR3 loop: CASSFNALDGYTF. The CDR3 DNA sequence: TGTGCCAGCAGTTTTAACGCCCTCGATGGCTACACCTTC.

The V gene is TRBV5-1, the J gene TRBJ1-1, with 8 bases lining up with TRBD1. With V trimmed by 1 base and J by 6 bases, 14 bases remained unmatched. This CDR3 is built from 17 residues. The germline CDR1 and CDR2 sequences are SGHRS and YFSETQ. CDR3 protein: CASSLSRTGGGTSEAFF. CDR3 sequence (DNA): TGCGCCAGCAGCTTGTCCCGAACAGGGGGGGGTACGTCTGAAGCTTTCTTT.

The chain couples TRBV6-1 to TRBJ2-7; D could derive from TRBD1 or TRBD2 (5 bases each). Germline V gene data show CDR1 as MNHNS and CDR2 as SASEGT. The length of the CDR3 is 12 residues. V lost 6 bases and J 7 bases, leaving 13 bases between the germline ends. CDR3 amino acids: CASRQTGGEQYF. CDR3 nucleotides: TGTGCCAGCAGACAAACTGGGGGAGAGCAGTACTTC.